This T cell receptor (beta chain) was captured by sequencing in a study of cytotoxic CD8 clonotypes in ibrutinib-treated CLL. Clones were sequenced by immunoSEQ multiplex PCR, and TCRdb holds only the in-frame ones, with some missing. The data hold tens of thousands of clones, with about three quarters observed a single time. The CDR3 spans 15 residues. CDR1 SGDLS and CDR2 YYNGEE come from the germline V gene. Deletions cut 0 bases from V and 4 bases from J, with 10 bases between. The TCR was taken from a human donor with chronic lymphocytic leukemia. Sequenced material: PBMCs, taken after 24 months of ibrutinib treatment. V usage is TRBV9 and J usage is TRBJ2-2, with D possibly being TRBD1 (5 bases). CDR3 sequence: CASSVAGHTTGELFF. DNA for the CDR3: TGTGCCAGCAGCGTAGCTGGACACACCACCGGGGAGCTGTTTTTT.